These T cell receptor beta chains were read from a single sample in a study of cytomegalovirus exposure and HLA in healthy donors. TCRdb's table, derived via immunoSEQ multiplex PCR, lists solely in-frame clones and lacks some. The sample records tens of thousands of clones, roughly 82% being singletons. The specimen sequenced was PBMCs. The origin of the receptors is a male donor in good health and CMV-seropositive. Both conserved end residues are part of each CDR3. D genes are given only for firm matches. Only part of the rows carry a size: once, few, many, or a class if the clone is expanded.

CDR3: CASSYSGGGQPQHF
DNA: TGTGCCAGCAGTTACTCGGGGGGAGGGCAGCCCCAGCATTTT
V: TRBV6-6
D: -
J: TRBJ1-5
size: -
length: 14

CDR3: CASSFQTGGKYEQFF
DNA: TGTGCCAGCAGTTTCCAGACAGGGGGGAAGTATGAGCAGTTCTTC
V: TRBV27
D: TRBD1
J: TRBJ2-1
size: -
length: 15

CDR3: CASLGGLNTGELFF
DNA: TGTGCCAGCTTGGGGGGGCTTAACACCGGGGAGCTGTTTTTT
V: TRBV28
D: -
J: TRBJ2-2
size: -
length: 14

CDR3: CASSGTGGYTDTQYF
DNA: TGTGCCAGCAGCGGGACAGGGGGGTACACAGATACGCAGTATTTT
V: TRBV5-4
D: TRBD1
J: TRBJ2-3
size: -
length: 15

CDR3: CASSRQGAGGYTF
DNA: TGTGCCAGCAGTCGACAGGGGGCTGGTGGCTACACCTTC
V: TRBV6-5
D: TRBD1
J: TRBJ1-2
size: -
length: 13

CDR3: CAWSVRGLSNTGELFF
DNA: TGTGCCTGGAGTGTCAGGGGGCTCTCGAACACCGGGGAGCTGTTTTTT
V: TRBV30
D: TRBD1
J: TRBJ2-2
size: -
length: 16

CDR3: CASRVRAGPTRDTEAFF
DNA: TGTGCCAGCCGCGTGAGGGCTGGACCCACGAGGGACACTGAAGCTTTCTTT
V: TRBV5-6
D: -
J: TRBJ1-1
size: once
length: 17

CDR3: CASSVGSVRGNTEAFF
DNA: TGTGCCAGCAGCGTAGGGTCAGTAAGGGGGAACACTGAAGCTTTCTTT
V: TRBV9
D: -
J: TRBJ1-1
size: -
length: 16

CDR3: CASTGSDGQPQHF
DNA: TGTGCCAGCACGGGGTCCGATGGGCAGCCCCAGCATTTT
V: TRBV7-9
D: -
J: TRBJ1-5
size: -
length: 13

CDR3: CASSETGTSSLGEQFF
DNA: TGCGCCAGCAGTGAGACCGGGACTAGCAGTCTTGGTGAGCAGTTCTTC
V: TRBV10-2
D: TRBD2
J: TRBJ2-1
size: once
length: 16

CDR3: CASSPATAADGTGELFF
DNA: TGTGCCAGCTCACCAGCCACGGCCGCCGACGGGACCGGGGAGCTGTTTTTT
V: TRBV18
D: -
J: TRBJ2-2
size: -
length: 17

CDR3: CASSPLTGQMNTEAFF
DNA: TGTGCCAGCAGCCCGCTGACAGGGCAGATGAACACTGAAGCTTTCTTT
V: TRBV7-9
D: TRBD1
J: TRBJ1-1
size: -
length: 16